Listed here are 19 T cell receptor beta chains from one sample, sequenced in a study of blood T cell repertoires in COVID-19. Repertoires were generated with immunoSEQ multiplex PCR, while TCRdb's copy carries only in-frame clones and drops some. This sample has 250,000 to 350,000 clones, with 90% found just once. The material sequenced was PBMCs or T cells enriched from blood (not recorded which). The source is a woman aged 18-29 years with acute COVID-19.

The chain joins TRBV14 to TRBJ2-1; 7 positions match TRBD1. Per the germline V gene, CDR1 is SGHDN and CDR2 is FVKESK. This CDR3 region has 15 residues. The J segment lost 5 bases and the V segment lost 4 bases, leaving 8 bases of the junction unmatched. Here the CDR3 DNA reads TGTGCCAGCAGCCTGACAGGGATTGGGAACAATGAGCAGTTCTTC. The encoded protein is CASSLTGIGNNEQFF.

This chain connects TRBV4-1 to TRBJ2-1, with 7 positions matching TRBD2. Germline V gene lookup returns CDR1 MGHRA and CDR2 YSYEKL. V dropped 5 bases and J dropped 8; count of bases not matched to a gene: 15. The CDR3 covers 16 residues. The CDR3 here is CASSSLAGGGIDEQFF. DNA for the CDR3: TGCGCCAGCAGCTCTTTAGCGGGTGGGGGGATCGATGAGCAGTTCTTC.

V usage is TRBV4-2 and J usage is TRBJ2-3; 7 nucleotides align to TRBD2. The CDR3 is made up of 15 amino acids. The V gene end was trimmed by 1 base and the J gene end by 3 bases; junction bases not matched to a gene: 4. The germline V gene encodes CDR1 LGHNA and CDR2 YNFKEQ. The CDR3 DNA reads TGTGCCAGCAGCCAAGGGCGGGGGAGGACAGATACGCAGTATTTT. Its translation: CASSQGRGRTDTQYF.

The rearrangement joins TRBV6-4 to TRBJ2-3; D gene ambiguous. Germline CDR1 is MRHNA and CDR2 is SNTAGT. V gave up 4 bases and J gave up 0 bases, with 5 bases separating them. This CDR3 has 13 amino acids. The CDR3, as DNA: TGTGCCAGCAGTGGCTATAGCACAGATACGCAGTATTTT. This translates into CASSGYSTDTQYF.

The rearrangement links TRBV5-1 to TRBJ2-2, with a tentative D call TRBD2 (6 bases). Germline-derived CDR1 and CDR2 are SGHRS and YFSETQ. V was shortened by 4 bases and J by 2 bases, with 12 bases between the two germline ends. The CDR3 runs to 15 residues. CDR3 nucleotides: TGCGCCAGCAGCCCAAGACTAGTAAACACCGGGGAGCTGTTTTTT. As protein: CASSPRLVNTGELFF.

The chain recombines TRBV6-1 with TRBJ2-7; 7 nucleotides align to TRBD1. The germline V gene encodes CDR1 MNHNS and CDR2 SASEGT. CDR3 length: 14 amino acids. After removal of 3 bases from V and 2 bases from J, the junction contained 4 bases not matched to a gene. The CDR3 reads CASSDFQGAYEQYF. For the CDR3, the DNA is TGTGCCAGCAGTGATTTTCAGGGGGCCTACGAGCAGTACTTC.

This chain links TRBV2 with TRBJ1-1; 7 nucleotides align to TRBD1. The CDR3 extends over 14 amino acids. Germline V gene sequence: CDR1 SNHLY, CDR2 FYNNEI. V trimming: 5 bases; J trimming: 4 bases; junction bases outside the gene matches: 7. The CDR3 nucleotides read TGTGCCAGCAGTTACAGGGGAGAATTCACTGAAGCTTTCTTT. Translation: CASSYRGEFTEAFF.

This clone occurred many times. The chain combines TRBV7-2 with TRBJ2-1; 9 nucleotides align to TRBD1. CDR3 size: 14 residues. Germline V lookup: CDR1 SGHTA, CDR2 FQGNSA. V lost 7 bases, J lost 8 bases, and 9 bases stayed unmatched. The CDR3 sequence: CASKATGGLHEQFF. CDR3 sequence (DNA): TGTGCCAGCAAGGCCACAGGGGGCTTGCATGAGCAGTTCTTC.

This clone is a singleton in its sample. The chain recombines TRBV18 with TRBJ1-1, with unresolved D. Germline CDR1 is KGHSH and CDR2 is LQKENI. Trimming took 0 bases from V and 4 from J, leaving 15 bases between them. The CDR3 totals 16 residues. This CDR3 reads CASSPPKRGRGTEAFF. The CDR3 DNA reads as TGTGCCAGCTCACCACCGAAGCGCGGTCGGGGCACTGAAGCTTTCTTT.

The sample holds one count of this clone. The chain uses TRBV15 and TRBJ1-2, with TRBD1 identical over 8 bases. This CDR3 region has 14 residues. Germline CDR1 LNHNV, CDR2 YYDKDF (reference sequence). V shed 0 bases, J shed 8 bases, and the junction held 5 bases outside the gene matches. The DNA of the CDR3 is TGTGCCACCAGCAGAGACAGGGGGCTCGGAGGCTACACCTTC. It encodes CATSRDRGLGGYTF.

V usage is TRBV19 and J usage is TRBJ2-1, with 10 nucleotides matching TRBD2. J was trimmed by 3 bases and V by 7 bases; bases with no gene match: 9. Germline lookup yields CDR1 LNHDA and CDR2 SQIVND (reference sequence). The CDR3 covers 16 residues. CDR3 nucleotides: TGTGCCAGTAAGCTAGCGGGAGTGGATTACTACAATGAGCAGTTCTTC. The encoded protein is CASKLAGVDYYNEQFF.

The chain has TRBV6-5 and TRBJ2-5; D is uncertain. Germline CDR1 and CDR2: MNHEY and SVGAGI. The CDR3 loop spans 12 amino acids. The V end was cut by 6 bases, the J end by 7 bases, with 12 bases between. The CDR3 nucleotides are TGTGCCAGCAGCTCACCCCCAGGGACCCAGTACTTC. Amino acid sequence: CASSSPPGTQYF.

This chain joins TRBV27 and TRBJ1-4; 9 nucleotides agree with TRBD1. This CDR3 is 15 amino acids long. After removal of 5 bases from V and 6 bases from J, the junction contained 7 bases not matched to a gene. Germline V gene sequence: CDR1 MNHEY, CDR2 SMNVEV (reference sequence). The CDR3 nucleotides are TGTGCCAGCAGTCCATTACAGGGGGCGGATGAAAAACTGTTTTTT. Amino acid sequence: CASSPLQGADEKLFF.

This chain uses TRBV9 with TRBJ2-7; 7 positions agree with TRBD1. J lost 2 bases, V lost 4 bases, and 6 bases had no gene match. The CDR3 is 14 amino acids. Germline V gives CDR1 SGDLS, CDR2 YYNGEE. The CDR3, as DNA: TGTGCCAGCAGCCCATGGGACAGTACCTACGAGCAGTACTTC. Its protein product is CASSPWDSTYEQYF. Variable domain in full (rest from reference TRBV9 and TRBJ2-7): DSGVTQTPKHLITATGQRVTLRCSPRSGDLSVYWYQQSLDQGLQFLIQYYNGEERAKGNILERFSAQQFPDLHSELNLSSLELGDSALYFCASSPWDSTYEQYFGPGTRLTVT.

This sequence joins TRBV7-2 and TRBJ1-5; maybe TRBD1 (6 bases). The CDR3 loop spans 14 amino acids. The germline V gene encodes CDR1 SGHTA and CDR2 FQGNSA. The V and J ends lost 4 bases and 2 bases respectively, with 9 bases between them. This CDR3 is CASSSRQGNQPQHF. In DNA form, the CDR3 reads TGTGCCAGCAGCTCGAGACAGGGCAATCAGCCCCAGCATTTT.

This rearrangement joins TRBV5-1 to TRBJ1-3; 7 nucleotides match TRBD1. This CDR3 is 16 amino acids long. The V segment lost 3 bases and the J segment 4 bases; nucleotides outside the gene matches: 10. Germline values: CDR1 SGHRS, CDR2 YFSETQ. CDR3 amino acids: CASSSRRQGRGNTIYF. The CDR3 bases are TGCGCCAGCAGCTCGCGGAGACAGGGACGGGGAAACACCATATATTTT. Variable domain in full (rest from reference TRBV5-1 and TRBJ1-3): KAGVTQTPRYLIKTRGQQVTLSCSPISGHRSVSWYQQTPGQGLQFLFEYFSETQRNKGNFPGRFSGRQFSNSRSEMNVSTLELGDSALYLCASSSRRQGRGNTIYFGEGSWLTVV.

This rearrangement joins TRBV9 to TRBJ2-1; D unclear. V lost 3 bases and J 5 bases, leaving 18 bases between the germline ends. This CDR3 spans 16 amino acids. Germline CDR1 and CDR2: SGDLS and YYNGEE. CDR3 protein: CASSEPTPSAHNEQFF. The CDR3 DNA follows: TGTGCCAGCAGCGAGCCGACACCTTCAGCCCACAATGAGCAGTTCTTC.

This sequence joins TRBV6-4 and TRBJ2-1, with D maybe TRBD2 (6 bases). Germline CDR1 MRHNA, CDR2 SNTAGT. V was clipped by 0 bases and J by 0 bases, with 9 bases between them. The CDR3 loop spans 16 amino acids. The CDR3 protein is CASSDSGGSSYNEQFF. The CDR3 DNA follows: TGTGCCAGCAGTGACTCCGGAGGGAGCTCCTACAATGAGCAGTTCTTC.

The chain recombines TRBV15 with TRBJ2-5; 12 bases agree with TRBD2. CDR1 is LNHNV and CDR2 is YYDKDF in the germline V gene (reference sequence). With V trimmed by 1 base and J by 13 bases, 10 bases remained unmatched. The length of the CDR3 is 15 residues. The CDR3 reads CATSRGRLAGGPGYF. The DNA of the CDR3 is TGTGCCACCAGCAGAGGACGGCTAGCGGGAGGGCCGGGGTACTTC.